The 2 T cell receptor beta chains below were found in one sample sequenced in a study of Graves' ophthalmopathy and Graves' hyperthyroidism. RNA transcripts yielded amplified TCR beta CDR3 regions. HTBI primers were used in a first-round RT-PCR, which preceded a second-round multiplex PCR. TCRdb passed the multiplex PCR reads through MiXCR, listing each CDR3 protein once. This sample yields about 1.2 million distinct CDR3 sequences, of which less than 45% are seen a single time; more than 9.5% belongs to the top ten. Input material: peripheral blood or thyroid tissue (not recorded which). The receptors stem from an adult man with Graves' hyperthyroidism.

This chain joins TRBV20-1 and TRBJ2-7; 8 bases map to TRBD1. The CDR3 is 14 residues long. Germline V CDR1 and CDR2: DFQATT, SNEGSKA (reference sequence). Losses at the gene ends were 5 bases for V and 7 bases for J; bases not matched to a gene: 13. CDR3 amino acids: CSAGRGRLRGEQYF. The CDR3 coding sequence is TGCAGTGCTGGCAGGGGGCGGCTGCGAGGGGAGCAGTACTTC.

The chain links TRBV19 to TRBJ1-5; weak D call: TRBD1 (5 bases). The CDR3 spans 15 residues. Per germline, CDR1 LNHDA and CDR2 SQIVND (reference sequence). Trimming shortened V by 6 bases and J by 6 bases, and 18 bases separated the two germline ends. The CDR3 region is CASRTDAGGRQPQHF. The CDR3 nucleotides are TGTGCCAGTAGGACAGATGCCGGCGGCCGTCAGCCCCAGCATTTT.